One and the same sample provided the 10 T cell receptor beta chains below, sequenced in a study of post-analysis software for immune sequencing data. General observations from the study: The five TRBV segments detected at higher frequency in patients than in controls included TRBV5-6, TRBV5-1 and TRBV20-1.

Unique molecular identifiers were built into the TCR beta cDNA libraries. One entry per CDR3 protein, called by TCRdb with MiXCR from the PCR reads. The sample shows hundreds of thousands of distinct CDR3 sequences, 44% of them seen only once. These TCRs are of unknown antigen specificity. Source material: blood. The receptors derive from a girl aged 10 to 17 with multiple sclerosis.

In its sample, this clonotype was seen a few times. V is TRBV12-3 or TRBV12-4 and J is TRBJ2-1; D ambiguous. The CDR3 is made up of 12 amino acids. V lost 2 bases and J 8 bases, leaving 7 bases between the germline ends. The CDR3 DNA follows: TGTGCCAGCAGTTTAATGACCGATGAGCAGTTCTTC. Its translation: CASSLMTDEQFF.

The sample holds a few counts of this clonotype. The chain uses TRBV12-3 or TRBV12-4 and TRBJ2-1, with 11 bases fitting TRBD2. The CDR3 runs 14 residues. V shed 8 bases, J shed 1 base, and the junction held 1 base outside the gene matches. CDR3 loop: CASWTSGSYNEQFF. In DNA, the CDR3 is TGTGCCAGCTGGACTAGCGGGTCCTACAATGAGCAGTTCTTC.

The table lists this clonotype with a few counts. The V call is TRBV7-2, the J call TRBJ1-2, with D perhaps matching TRBD1 (6 bases). The V end was cut by 1 base, the J end by 8 bases, with 8 bases between. CDR3 length: 12 amino acids. Germline V gene data show CDR1 as SGHTA and CDR2 as FQGNSA. Here the CDR3 reads CASSLETGGYTF. CDR3 nucleotide sequence: TGTGCCAGCAGCTTAGAGACAGGCGGCTACACCTTC.

The gene calls are TRBV7-9 and TRBJ2-3, with 9 bases aligning to TRBD2. Germline V gene sequence: CDR1 SEHNR, CDR2 FQNEAQ (reference sequence). This CDR3 region has 14 residues. With 3 bases clipped from V and 7 bases from J, the junction kept 5 bases outside the gene matches. CDR3 sequence: CASSLEAGGYTQYF. DNA for the CDR3: TGTGCCAGCAGCTTGGAAGCGGGAGGATATACGCAGTATTTT.

This rearrangement joins TRBV11-2 to TRBJ2-1; 9 nucleotides agree with TRBD2. Germline-derived CDR1 and CDR2 are SGHAT and FQNNGV. The CDR3 has 12 amino acids. With 5 bases clipped from V and 11 bases from J, the junction kept 4 bases outside the gene matches. The CDR3 sequence is CASSALAGKQFF. CDR3 in DNA: TGTGCCAGCAGCGCTCTAGCGGGGAAGCAGTTCTTC.

The chain carries TRBV29-1 and TRBJ1-2; 7 nucleotides match TRBD1. V dropped 2 bases and J dropped 3; count of bases not matched to a gene: 0. Germline V gene lookup returns CDR1 SQVTM and CDR2 ANQGSEA. The CDR3 has 12 amino acids. CDR3 DNA: TGCAGCGTTGAACAGGGGGACTATGGCTACACCTTC. The encoded protein is CSVEQGDYGYTF.

The V call is TRBV5-1, the J call TRBJ1-4; 7 nucleotides match TRBD1. The CDR3 length is 15 residues. Losses at the gene ends were 3 bases for V and 10 bases for J; bases not matched to a gene: 12. The V gene's germline CDR1 is SGHRS and CDR2 YFSETQ. The CDR3 spells CASSSAGTETGKLFF. The CDR3 bases are TGCGCCAGCAGCTCGGCCGGGACAGAAACGGGAAAACTGTTTTTT.

The J gene is TRBJ2-1, the V gene TRBV7-2; D is perhaps TRBD2 (5 bases). The J call may be incorrect, as the DNA end agrees better with TRBJ2-7. The CDR3 is 13 residues long. From germline, CDR1 is SGHTA and CDR2 FQGNSA. The CDR3 sequence: CANTLGRVNEQYF. In nucleotides, the CDR3 is TGTGCCAACACCCTAGGGCGGGTTAATGAGCAGTACTTC.

This clonotype came up a few times. This rearrangement joins TRBV6-5 to TRBJ2-2, with D possibly matching TRBD1 (6 bases). Germline V gene lookup returns CDR1 MNHEY and CDR2 SVGAGI. CDR3 length: 15 residues. Trimming pared 0 bases from V and 6 bases from J, leaving 11 bases between. DNA for the CDR3: TGTGCCAGCAGTTACTCCGGGACACCCCCCGGGGAGCTGTTTTTT. Translated: CASSYSGTPPGELFF.

The table lists this clonotype with many counts. This chain connects TRBV29-1 to TRBJ2-7, with a tentative D call TRBD1 (5 bases). The V gene lost 1 base and the J gene lost 6 bases, with 13 bases spanning the gap. The CDR3 spans 13 residues. Germline V gene sequence: CDR1 SQVTM, CDR2 ANQGSEA. CDR3 sequence reads: CSVEVGRDTEQYF. The CDR3 coding sequence is TGCAGCGTTGAAGTCGGCAGGGATACCGAGCAGTACTTC.